A selection of T cell receptor beta chains follows, all from one sample in a study of T cell responses to AZD1222 COVID-19 vaccine. Sequencing used immunoSEQ multiplex PCR; TCRdb keeps in-frame clones, though not all of them. The sample lists approximately 91,000 clones, approximately 90% occurring once. The specimen was peripheral blood, collected 28 days after the second AZD1222 dose. The receptors stem from an adult who received the AZD1222 COVID-19 vaccine. Each CDR3 is given with its conserved first and last residue. A D gene is named only where the DNA matches it firmly. Clone size, where shown, is once, few, many, or a class for clones that have expanded.

.	TRBV3-1/TRBV3-2	TRBJ1-2	.	CASSQAGLQYGYTF	TGTGCCAGCAGCCAAGCAGGGTTACAGTATGGCTACACCTTC
TRBD2	TRBV28	TRBJ2-7	once	CASSRGGRYEQYF	TGTGCCAGCAGCCGGGGGGGGCGCTACGAGCAGTACTTC
.	TRBV19	TRBJ2-3	.	CASSWGLDADTQYF	TGTGCCAGTAGTTGGGGCCTAGACGCAGATACGCAGTATTTT
.	TRBV28	TRBJ2-7	.	CASSLRSGNYEQYF	TGTGCCAGCAGTTTGAGGAGCGGAAACTACGAGCAGTACTTC
.	TRBV12-3/TRBV12-4	TRBJ1-4	.	CASRTDAEKLFF	TGTGCCAGCCGAACAGATGCCGAAAAACTGTTTTTT
.	TRBV19	TRBJ2-5	.	CASSRGRETQYF	TGTGCCAGTAGTAGGGGACGGGAGACCCAGTACTTC
.	TRBV2	TRBJ1-1	.	CASSGQLNTEAFF	TGTGCCAGCAGTGGTCAGTTGAACACTGAAGCTTTCTTT
.	TRBV3-1/TRBV3-2	TRBJ1-3	.	CASSQGRDTIYF	TGTGCCAGCAGCCAAGGCCGGGACACCATATATTTT
.	TRBV28	TRBJ2-3	.	CASSLNGQITDTQYF	TGTGCCAGCAGTTTAAACGGACAGATCACAGATACGCAGTATTTT
TRBD1	TRBV9	TRBJ1-1	once	CASSLSGQGTEAFF	TGTGCCAGCAGCCTCTCCGGACAGGGGACTGAAGCTTTCTTT
.	TRBV5-1	TRBJ2-2	once	CASSLDRVPTGELFF	TGCGCCAGCAGCTTGGACAGGGTCCCCACCGGGGAGCTGTTTTTT
TRBD2	TRBV11-2	TRBJ2-1	.	CASSRGRANEQFF	TGTGCCAGCAGCCGCGGGAGGGCCAATGAGCAGTTCTTC
.	TRBV6-5	TRBJ1-2	.	CASSYSSLDNYGYTF	TGTGCCAGCAGTTACTCTTCTCTGGATAACTATGGCTACACCTTC
TRBD1	TRBV7-9	TRBJ1-4	.	CASSLAYRGANEKLFF	TGTGCCAGCAGCTTAGCCTACAGGGGAGCTAATGAAAAACTGTTTTTT
TRBD1	TRBV2	TRBJ1-5	.	CASRDRGQPQHF	TGTGCCAGTAGGGACAGGGGACAGCCCCAGCATTTT
TRBD1	TRBV11-3	TRBJ2-5	.	CASSPGTDQETQYF	TGTGCCAGCAGCCCCGGGACAGACCAAGAGACCCAGTACTTC
.	TRBV9	TRBJ1-2	few	CASSVGAGGYGYTF	TGTGCCAGCAGCGTAGGGGCGGGAGGCTATGGCTACACCTTC
.	TRBV29-1	TRBJ1-3	.	CSVPQGGNTIYF	TGCAGCGTTCCCCAGGGTGGAAACACCATATATTTT
.	TRBV27	TRBJ1-3	.	CASSRKGTGNTIYF	TGTGCCAGCAGTCGAAAAGGGACTGGAAACACCATATATTTT
.	TRBV5-1	TRBJ1-1	.	CASSLTVNTEAFF	TGCGCCAGCAGCTTGACAGTGAACACTGAAGCTTTCTTT
TRBD1	TRBV5-1	TRBJ2-7	.	CASSPGTALAEQYF	TGCGCCAGCAGCCCGGGGACAGCCCTCGCCGAGCAGTACTTC
.	TRBV14	TRBJ1-1	.	CASSQDLGVLNTEAFF	TGTGCCAGCAGCCAAGATCTTGGGGTCCTGAACACTGAAGCTTTCTTT
.	TRBV4-3	TRBJ2-7	.	CASSQTSGPTYEQYF	TGCGCCAGCAGCCAAACAAGCGGTCCCACCTACGAGCAGTACTTC
.	TRBV28	TRBJ1-5	.	CASSPGSNQPQHF	TGTGCCAGCAGTCCAGGCAGCAATCAGCCCCAGCATTTT
.	TRBV5-1	TRBJ1-1	few	CASSPRGPPLNTEAFF	TGCGCCAGCAGCCCCCGCGGACCGCCGCTGAACACTGAAGCTTTCTTT
TRBD2	TRBV7-9	TRBJ2-3	.	CASSLGTSGRDTQYF	TGTGCCAGCAGCTTAGGGACTAGCGGGAGGGATACGCAGTATTTT
.	TRBV27	TRBJ2-2	.	CASSYLSLGGELFF	TGTGCCAGCAGCTACTTAAGCTTGGGCGGGGAGCTGTTTTTT
TRBD1	TRBV30	TRBJ2-3	.	CAWSAGTGGTDTQYF	TGTGCCTGGAGTGCCGGGACAGGGGGCACAGATACGCAGTATTTT
.	TRBV3-1/TRBV3-2	TRBJ1-4	.	CASSQDAGSVSNEKLFF	TGTGCCAGCAGCCAAGATGCGGGGTCTGTGTCTAATGAAAAACTGTTTTTT
.	TRBV28	TRBJ2-7	.	CASRDLSGVSSYEQYF	TGTGCCAGCAGGGATTTATCAGGGGTTAGCTCCTACGAGCAGTACTTC
.	TRBV28	TRBJ1-5	.	CASSQGNQPQHF	TGTGCCAGCAGCCAGGGAAATCAGCCCCAGCATTTT
.	TRBV19	TRBJ1-3	.	CASSIPAGNTIYF	TGTGCCAGTAGTATACCGGCAGGAAACACCATATATTTT
TRBD2	TRBV14	TRBJ2-1	.	CASSPLRGRVSYNEQFF	TGTGCCAGCAGCCCCCTTCGCGGGAGGGTCTCCTACAATGAGCAGTTCTTC
TRBD2	TRBV27	TRBJ2-1	.	CASSLVAGGPGNEQFF	TGTGCCAGCAGCCTTGTAGCGGGAGGGCCGGGGAATGAGCAGTTCTTC
.	TRBV3-1/TRBV3-2	TRBJ2-3	.	CASSHGQRSSTDTQYF	TGTGCCAGCAGCCATGGTCAAAGGAGTTCGACAGATACGCAGTATTTT
TRBD2	TRBV10-1	TRBJ2-3	.	CASSAASGRTVLRTDTQYF	TGCGCCAGCAGTGCGGCTAGCGGGAGAACCGTTCTAAGGACAGATACGCAGTATTTT
TRBD1	TRBV27	TRBJ2-3	.	CASSYRTGRRDTQYF	TGTGCCAGCAGTTACAGGACAGGGAGGAGAGATACGCAGTATTTT
.	TRBV6-2/TRBV6-3	TRBJ2-6	.	CASSYISPSGANVLTF	TGTGCCAGCAGTTACATCTCGCCCTCTGGGGCCAACGTCCTGACTTTC
TRBD2	TRBV6-5	TRBJ2-1	once	CASNLAGVRNEQFF	TGTGCCAGCAATTTAGCGGGAGTGAGGAATGAGCAGTTCTTC
TRBD2	TRBV6-5	TRBJ2-1	.	CASSYGLARVNEQFF	TGTGCCAGCAGCTACGGACTAGCGAGAGTTAATGAGCAGTTCTTC
TRBD1	TRBV5-4	TRBJ1-2	once	CASSSDREGRYGYTF	TGTGCCAGCAGCTCGGACAGGGAGGGAAGATATGGCTACACCTTC
.	TRBV19	TRBJ1-2	.	CASRNTGGPRGYTF	TGTGCCAGTAGAAATACAGGAGGACCTCGGGGCTACACCTTC
.	TRBV6-1	TRBJ1-1	.	CASSEVRAAEAFF	TGTGCCAGCAGTGAGGTCAGGGCGGCTGAAGCTTTCTTT
.	TRBV29-1	TRBJ1-2	.	CSVWGRAYGYTF	TGCAGCGTTTGGGGCAGGGCCTATGGCTACACCTTC
.	TRBV28	TRBJ2-2	once	CASSFKYKQGYTGELFF	TGTGCCAGCAGTTTTAAGTATAAACAGGGATACACCGGGGAGCTGTTTTTT
.	TRBV30	TRBJ1-4	.	CAWSVGLEEKLFF	TGTGCCTGGAGTGTGGGTTTGGAAGAAAAACTGTTTTTT
.	TRBV5-1	TRBJ2-1	.	CASSLLVGSSVGNEQFF	TGCGCCAGCAGCTTGTTAGTAGGGAGCTCTGTTGGGAATGAGCAGTTCTTC
TRBD1	TRBV15	TRBJ2-4	.	CATSRDTGTGRGNIQYF	TGTGCCACCAGCAGAGATACCGGGACAGGGAGAGGGAACATTCAGTACTTC
TRBD1	TRBV7-2	TRBJ1-2	.	CASSGGQGFYGYTF	TGTGCCAGCAGCGGGGGACAGGGATTCTATGGCTACACCTTC
TRBD1	TRBV12-3/TRBV12-4	TRBJ1-2	.	CASSLDRVYGYTF	TGTGCCAGCAGCCTAGACAGGGTCTATGGCTACACCTTC
.	TRBV5-6	TRBJ2-4	.	CASSLRRVGIGDIQYF	TGTGCCAGCAGCTTGAGAAGGGTTGGGATTGGAGACATTCAGTACTTC
.	TRBV4-1	TRBJ2-3	.	CASSLGQLTDTQYF	TGCGCCAGCAGCCTCGGACAGCTGACAGATACGCAGTATTTT
TRBD2	TRBV7-9	TRBJ2-7	.	CASSLVGSGRYEQYF	TGTGCCAGCAGCTTAGTGGGTAGCGGGAGATACGAGCAGTACTTC
TRBD2	TRBV10-3	TRBJ2-7	once	CAISDPLAGEDEQYF	TGTGCCATCAGTGATCCACTAGCGGGGGAGGACGAGCAGTACTTC
.	TRBV11-2	TRBJ2-3	.	CATREIGTDTQYF	TGTGCCACCCGGGAGATTGGCACAGATACGCAGTATTTT
.	TRBV24-1	TRBJ1-2	once	CATSDFRVGYTF	TGTGCCACCAGTGATTTCAGGGTTGGCTACACCTTC
TRBD1	TRBV5-4	TRBJ2-6	.	CASSAGTGVDGANVLTF	TGTGCCAGCAGCGCCGGGACAGGGGTAGATGGGGCCAACGTCCTGACTTTC
.	TRBV10-3	TRBJ2-7	.	CAISENLGVTYEQYF	TGTGCCATCAGTGAGAATCTGGGTGTTACCTACGAGCAGTACTTC
.	TRBV11-2	TRBJ2-7	once	CASSPTRGPSNEQYF	TGTGCCAGCAGCCCTACCCGGGGGCCATCCAACGAGCAGTACTTC